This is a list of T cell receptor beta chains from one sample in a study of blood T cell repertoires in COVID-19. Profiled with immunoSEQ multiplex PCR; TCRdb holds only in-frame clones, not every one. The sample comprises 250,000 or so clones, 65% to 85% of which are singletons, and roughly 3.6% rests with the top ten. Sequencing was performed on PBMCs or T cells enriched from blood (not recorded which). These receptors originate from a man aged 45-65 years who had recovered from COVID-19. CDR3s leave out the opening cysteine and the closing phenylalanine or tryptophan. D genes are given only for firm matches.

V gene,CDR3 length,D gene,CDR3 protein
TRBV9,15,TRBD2,ASSGGLAGSGANVLT
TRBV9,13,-,ASSVGQSHTGELF
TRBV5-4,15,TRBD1,ASSRPEGQPSSYEQY
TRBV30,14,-,AWSTPAGGKSTEAF
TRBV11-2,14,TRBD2,ASSLGLALDTGELF
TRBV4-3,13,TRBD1,ASSQEGTGSYEQY
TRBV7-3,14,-,ASSLTGGSGANVLT
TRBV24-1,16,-,ATSATGRGIGGTGELF
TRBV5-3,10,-,ARSGGNQPQH
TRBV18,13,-,ASSRGPPDNQPQH
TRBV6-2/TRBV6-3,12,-,ASSLFSASYEQY
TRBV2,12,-,ASSLRGVLEKLF
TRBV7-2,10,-,ASSPSRREQF
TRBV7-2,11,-,ASSWRRGQTQY
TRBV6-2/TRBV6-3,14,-,ASSRTGTSTNYGYT
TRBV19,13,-,ASNTPGQNTGELF
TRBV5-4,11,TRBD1,ASRDRFSYEQY
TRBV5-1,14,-,ASSSGPAGNNSPLH
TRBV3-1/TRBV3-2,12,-,ASSQATGKQPQH
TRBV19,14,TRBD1,ASRGGRVVGKGPQH
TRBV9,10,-,ASSPPAGELF
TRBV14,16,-,ASSQVNLRYSGANVLT
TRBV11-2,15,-,ASSRVVMTRDNSAYT
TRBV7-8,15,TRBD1,ASSPLPGQGATDTQY
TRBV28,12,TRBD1,ASSFEGARKTQY
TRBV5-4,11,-,ASRTGQPPEAF
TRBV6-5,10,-,ASNRQVYGYT
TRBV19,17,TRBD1,ASSIGGRGQVTRSYEQY
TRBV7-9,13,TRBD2,ASSPLAGASYEQY
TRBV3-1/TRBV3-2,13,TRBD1,ASSPDRGRDEKLF
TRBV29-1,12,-,SVERVLSGNTIY
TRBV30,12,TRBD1,AWSRDSVGNTIY
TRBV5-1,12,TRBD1,ASSLGQGADEQY
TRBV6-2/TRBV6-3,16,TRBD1,ASSYARTGQTETYGYT
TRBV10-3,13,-,AISLKDGMNTEAF